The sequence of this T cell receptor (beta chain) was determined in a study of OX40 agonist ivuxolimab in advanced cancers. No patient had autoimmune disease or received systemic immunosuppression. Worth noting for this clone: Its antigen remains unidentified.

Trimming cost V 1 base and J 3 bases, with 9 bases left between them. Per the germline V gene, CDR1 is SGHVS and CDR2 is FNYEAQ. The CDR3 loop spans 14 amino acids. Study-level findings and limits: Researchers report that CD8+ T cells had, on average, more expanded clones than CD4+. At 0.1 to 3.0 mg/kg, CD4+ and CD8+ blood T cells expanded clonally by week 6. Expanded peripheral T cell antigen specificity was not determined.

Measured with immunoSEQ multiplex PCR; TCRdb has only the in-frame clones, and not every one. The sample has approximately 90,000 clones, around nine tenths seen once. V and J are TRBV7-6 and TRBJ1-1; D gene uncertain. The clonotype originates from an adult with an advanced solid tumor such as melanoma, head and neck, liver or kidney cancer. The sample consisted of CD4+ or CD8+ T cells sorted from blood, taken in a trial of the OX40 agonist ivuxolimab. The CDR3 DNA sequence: TGTGCCAGCAGCTTAGATGAGCGTTACACTGAAGCTTTCTTT. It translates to CASSLDERYTEAFF.